This T cell receptor (beta chain) was recorded in a study of blood T cell repertoires in COVID-19. Using immunoSEQ multiplex PCR, the repertoire was profiled, and TCRdb retains in-frame clones only, with some absent. The sample has 200,000 to 300,000 clones, roughly 86% seen once. J lost 7 bases, V lost 1 base, and 5 bases had no gene match. Germline CDR1 reads LGHNA; CDR2 reads YSLEER. CDR3 length: 16 residues. This receptor was obtained from a woman under 40 with acute or convalescent COVID-19. The chain is built from TRBV4-3 and TRBJ2-1; the match to TRBD2 covers 12 bases. Sample: peripheral blood. CDR3 DNA sequence: TGCGCCAGCAGCCAAGGGACTAGCGGGATGGGGAATGAGCAGTTCTTC. Protein: CASSQGTSGMGNEQFF.